This note documents a single TCR beta chain sequence. Its antigen is as yet unknown. Multiplex PCR with 32 V and 13 J primers amplified TCR beta CDR3. In TCRdb, the multiplex PCR reads were re-called with MiXCR into one record per CDR3 protein. The sample shows 25,000 to 40,000 distinct CDR3 sequences, 28% of them seen only once. This sample stems from a study of immune heterogeneity within non-small cell lung tumors. V shed 4 bases and J 3 bases; nucleotides not matched to a gene: 6. Germline V gene data show CDR1 as SGHRS and CDR2 as YFSETQ. This CDR3 has 15 residues. Study outcomes and limitations: Within a patient, dominant CDR3 beta clonotypes were shared across sites, though different locations had unique frequent clones. Local T-cell clonality tracked moderately but significantly with local tumor mutational burden, giving an R of 0.3 to 0.4.

At about 600 ng per sample, bulk tumor genomic DNA provided the template. Several far-apart biopsies were taken per primary tumor during surgery. The patients were newly diagnosed with non-small cell lung cancer, had not been treated, and had curative surgery. Surgery with curative intent was being performed on the donors, who were newly diagnosed non-small cell lung cancer patients. The receptor's source is a middle-aged man with non-small cell lung cancer. Source material: lung tumor tissue. The chain employs TRBV5-1 and TRBJ2-2; 7 bases are shared with TRBD1. CDR3 in amino acids: CASSQGDGYTGELFF. DNA for the CDR3: TGCGCCAGCAGCCAGGGGGACGGCTACACCGGGGAGCTGTTTTTT. Combining the CDR3 with reference TRBV5-1 and TRBJ2-2 gives the whole variable domain KAGVTQTPRYLIKTRGQQVTLSCSPISGHRSVSWYQQTPGQGLQFLFEYFSETQRNKGNFPGRFSGRQFSNSRSEMNVSTLELGDSALYLCASSQGDGYTGELFFGEGSRLTVL.